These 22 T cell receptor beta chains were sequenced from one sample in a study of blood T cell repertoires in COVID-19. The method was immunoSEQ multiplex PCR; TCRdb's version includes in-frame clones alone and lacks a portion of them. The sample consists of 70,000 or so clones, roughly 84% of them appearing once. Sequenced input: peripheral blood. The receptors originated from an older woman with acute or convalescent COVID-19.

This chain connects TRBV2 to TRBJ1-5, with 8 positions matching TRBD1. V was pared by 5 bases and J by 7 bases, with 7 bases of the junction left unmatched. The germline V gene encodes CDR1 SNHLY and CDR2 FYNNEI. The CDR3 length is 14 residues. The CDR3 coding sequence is TGTGCCAGCAGTTTGGACAGGGCCAAACAGCCCCAGCATTTT. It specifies CASSLDRAKQPQHF.

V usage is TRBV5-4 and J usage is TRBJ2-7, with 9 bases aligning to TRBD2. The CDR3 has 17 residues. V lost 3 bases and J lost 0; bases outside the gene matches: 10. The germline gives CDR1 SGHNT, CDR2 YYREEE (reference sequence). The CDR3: CASSWGKAGGVSYEQYF. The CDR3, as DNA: TGTGCCAGCAGCTGGGGAAAAGCGGGGGGAGTCTCCTACGAGCAGTACTTC.

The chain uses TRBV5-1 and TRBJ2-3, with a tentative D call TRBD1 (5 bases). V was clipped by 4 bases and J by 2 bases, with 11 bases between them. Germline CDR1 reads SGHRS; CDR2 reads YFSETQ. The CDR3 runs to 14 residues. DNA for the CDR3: TGCGCCAGCAGCCGTGACAGCCTCACAGATACGCAGTATTTT. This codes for CASSRDSLTDTQYF.

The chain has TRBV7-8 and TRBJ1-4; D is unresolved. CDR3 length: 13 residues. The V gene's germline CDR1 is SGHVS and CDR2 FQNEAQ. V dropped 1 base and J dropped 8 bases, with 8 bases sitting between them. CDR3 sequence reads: CASSLGGREKLFF. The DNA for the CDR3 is TGTGCCAGCAGCTTAGGAGGGCGCGAAAAACTGTTTTTT.

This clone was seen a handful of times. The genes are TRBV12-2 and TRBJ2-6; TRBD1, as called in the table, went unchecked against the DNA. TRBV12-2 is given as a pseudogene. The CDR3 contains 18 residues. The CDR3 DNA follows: TGTGCAAGTCGCCCGGACATACCTTTAGCAACTGGGGCCAACGTCCTGACTTTC. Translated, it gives CASRPDIPLATGANVLTF.

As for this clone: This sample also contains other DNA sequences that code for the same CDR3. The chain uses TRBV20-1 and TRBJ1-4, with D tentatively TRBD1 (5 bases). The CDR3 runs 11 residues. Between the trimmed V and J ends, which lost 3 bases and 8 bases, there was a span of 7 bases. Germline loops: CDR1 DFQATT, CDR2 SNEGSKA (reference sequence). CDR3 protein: CSARGQEKLFF. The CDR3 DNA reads TGCAGTGCTAGGGGGCAGGAAAAACTGTTTTTT.

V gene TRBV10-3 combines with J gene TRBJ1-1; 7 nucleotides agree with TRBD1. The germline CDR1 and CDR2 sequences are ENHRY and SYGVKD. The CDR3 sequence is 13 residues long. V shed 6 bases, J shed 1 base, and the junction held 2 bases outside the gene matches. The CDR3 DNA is TGTGCCATCAGCCGGACAGGGAACACTGAAGCTTTCTTT. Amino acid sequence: CAISRTGNTEAFF.

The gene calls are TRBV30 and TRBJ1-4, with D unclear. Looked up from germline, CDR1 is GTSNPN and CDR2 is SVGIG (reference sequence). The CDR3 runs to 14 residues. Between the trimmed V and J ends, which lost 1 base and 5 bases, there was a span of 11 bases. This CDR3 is CAWSALDKNEKLFF. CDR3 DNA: TGTGCCTGGAGTGCCCTCGACAAGAATGAAAAACTGTTTTTT.

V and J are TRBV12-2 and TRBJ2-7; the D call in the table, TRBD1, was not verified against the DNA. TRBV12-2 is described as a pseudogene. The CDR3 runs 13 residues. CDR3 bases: TGTGCAAGTCGCCCGCCAACAAGCTACGAGCAGTACTTC. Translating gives CASRPPTSYEQYF.

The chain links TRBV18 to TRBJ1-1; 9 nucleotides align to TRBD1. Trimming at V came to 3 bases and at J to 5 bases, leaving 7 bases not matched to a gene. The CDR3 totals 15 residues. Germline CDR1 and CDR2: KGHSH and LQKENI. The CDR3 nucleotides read TGTGCCAGCTCACCCCGGACAGGGGTAAGGACTGAAGCTTTCTTT. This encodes CASSPRTGVRTEAFF.

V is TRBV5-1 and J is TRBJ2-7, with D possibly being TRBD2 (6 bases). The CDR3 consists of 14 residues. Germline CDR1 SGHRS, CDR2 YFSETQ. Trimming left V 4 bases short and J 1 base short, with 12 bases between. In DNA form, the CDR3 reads TGCGCCAGCAGCGTGGGACTTCGGTCCTACGAGCAGTACTTC. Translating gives CASSVGLRSYEQYF.

Here the CDR3 reads CASSQETVNNSPLHF. The CDR3 DNA is TGCGCCAGCAGCCAAGAAACGGTCAATAATTCACCCCTCCACTTT. The gene calls are TRBV4-1 and TRBJ1-6; D unresolved. The V end lost 0 bases, the J end lost 5 bases, and 8 bases lay between the germline ends. Germline V gene sequence: CDR1 MGHRA, CDR2 YSYEKL. This CDR3 region has 15 residues.

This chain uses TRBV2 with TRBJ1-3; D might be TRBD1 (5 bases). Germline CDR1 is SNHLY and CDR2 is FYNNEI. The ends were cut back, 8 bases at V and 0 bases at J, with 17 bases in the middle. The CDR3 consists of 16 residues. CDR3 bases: TGTGCCAGCGGCGGACACGACGAGAGCTCTGGAAACACCATATATTTT. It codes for CASGGHDESSGNTIYF.

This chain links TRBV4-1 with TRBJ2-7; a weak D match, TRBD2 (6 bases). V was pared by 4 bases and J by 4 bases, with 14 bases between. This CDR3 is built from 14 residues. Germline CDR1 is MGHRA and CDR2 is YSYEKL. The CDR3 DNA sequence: TGCGCCAGCAGCCCCACCGGGACTGAGTACGAGCAGTACTTC. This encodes CASSPTGTEYEQYF.

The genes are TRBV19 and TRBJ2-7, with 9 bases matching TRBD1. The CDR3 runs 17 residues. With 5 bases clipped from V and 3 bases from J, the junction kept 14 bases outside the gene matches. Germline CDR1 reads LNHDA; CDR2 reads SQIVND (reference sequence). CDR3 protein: CASSAYGTGGGIYEQYF. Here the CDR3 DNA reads TGTGCCAGTAGTGCCTATGGAACAGGGGGCGGAATCTACGAGCAGTACTTC.

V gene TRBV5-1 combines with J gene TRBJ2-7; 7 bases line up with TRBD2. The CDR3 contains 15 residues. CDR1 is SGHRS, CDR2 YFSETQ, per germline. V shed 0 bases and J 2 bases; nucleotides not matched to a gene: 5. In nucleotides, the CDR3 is TGCGCCAGCAGCTTGGCGTCTAGCGGTACCTACGAGCAGTACTTC. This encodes CASSLASSGTYEQYF.

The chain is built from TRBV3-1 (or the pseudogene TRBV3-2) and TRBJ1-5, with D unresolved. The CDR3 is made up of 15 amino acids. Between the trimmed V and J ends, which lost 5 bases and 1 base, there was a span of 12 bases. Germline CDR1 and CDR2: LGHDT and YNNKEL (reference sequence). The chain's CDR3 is CASSVTRGSNQPQHF. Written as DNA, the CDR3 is TGTGCCAGCAGCGTTACACGGGGAAGCAATCAGCCCCAGCATTTT.

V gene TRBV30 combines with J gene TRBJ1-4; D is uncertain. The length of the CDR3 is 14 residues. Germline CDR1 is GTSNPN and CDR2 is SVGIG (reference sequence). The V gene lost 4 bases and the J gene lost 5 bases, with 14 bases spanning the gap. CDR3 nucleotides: TGTGCCTGGACCAACCCCACAGTCAATGAAAAACTGTTTTTT. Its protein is CAWTNPTVNEKLFF.

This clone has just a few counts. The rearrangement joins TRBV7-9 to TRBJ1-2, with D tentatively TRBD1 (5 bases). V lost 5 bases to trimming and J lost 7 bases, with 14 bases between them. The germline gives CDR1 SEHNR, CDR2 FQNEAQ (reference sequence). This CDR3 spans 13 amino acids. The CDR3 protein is CASSRPSGFGYTF. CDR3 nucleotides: TGTGCCAGCAGCCGACCATCAGGGTTTGGCTACACCTTC. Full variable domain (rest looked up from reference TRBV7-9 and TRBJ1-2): DTGVSQNPRHKITKRGQNVTFRCDPISEHNRLYWYRQTLGQGPEFLTYFQNEAQLEKSRLLSDRFSAERPKGSFSTLEIQRTEQGDSAMYLCASSRPSGFGYTFGSGTRLTVV.

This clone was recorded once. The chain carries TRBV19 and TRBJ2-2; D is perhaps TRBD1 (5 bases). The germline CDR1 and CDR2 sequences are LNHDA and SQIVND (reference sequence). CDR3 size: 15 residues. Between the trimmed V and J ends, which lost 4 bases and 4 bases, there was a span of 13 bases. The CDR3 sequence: CASSKTDRSTGELFF. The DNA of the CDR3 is TGTGCCAGTAGTAAGACAGATCGAAGCACCGGGGAGCTGTTTTTT.

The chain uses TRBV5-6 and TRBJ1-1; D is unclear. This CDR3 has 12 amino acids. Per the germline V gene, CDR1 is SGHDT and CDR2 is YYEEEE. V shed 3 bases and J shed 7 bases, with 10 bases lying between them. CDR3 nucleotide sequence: TGTGCCAGCAGCTCTCGGGATAGTGAAGCTTTCTTT. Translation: CASSSRDSEAFF.

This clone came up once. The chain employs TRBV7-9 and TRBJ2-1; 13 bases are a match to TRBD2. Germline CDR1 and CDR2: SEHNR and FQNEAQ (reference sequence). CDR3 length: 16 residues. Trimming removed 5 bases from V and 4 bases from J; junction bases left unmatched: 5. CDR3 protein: CASSRLAGGIYNEQFF. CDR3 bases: TGTGCCAGCAGCAGACTAGCGGGGGGCATTTACAATGAGCAGTTCTTC.